This T cell receptor (beta chain) comes out of a study of cytomegalovirus exposure and HLA in healthy donors. Study-wide background: Per a later analysis, the approximately 690 first-cohort and some 110 validation repertoires shared one platform. Points from the study as a whole: Some 150 TCR beta chains were listed as cytomegalovirus-associated.

Per germline, CDR1 SGHNT and CDR2 YYREEE (reference sequence). The V and J ends lost 0 bases and 6 bases respectively, with 13 bases between them. This CDR3 contains 14 residues. As for this clone: What it binds is unknown.

Sequencing used immunoSEQ multiplex PCR; TCRdb keeps in-frame clones, though not all of them. The sample shows 300,000 to 400,000 clones, roughly 86% of them seen only once. Sequencing input: PBMCs. The V and J genes are TRBV5-4 and TRBJ2-7, with D tentatively TRBD2 (5 bases). This sequence originates from a man under 40 in good health and CMV-seronegative. The CDR3 sequence: CASSLGLPSSEQYF. The CDR3 bases are TGTGCCAGCAGCTTGGGACTACCCTCTAGCGAGCAGTACTTC.